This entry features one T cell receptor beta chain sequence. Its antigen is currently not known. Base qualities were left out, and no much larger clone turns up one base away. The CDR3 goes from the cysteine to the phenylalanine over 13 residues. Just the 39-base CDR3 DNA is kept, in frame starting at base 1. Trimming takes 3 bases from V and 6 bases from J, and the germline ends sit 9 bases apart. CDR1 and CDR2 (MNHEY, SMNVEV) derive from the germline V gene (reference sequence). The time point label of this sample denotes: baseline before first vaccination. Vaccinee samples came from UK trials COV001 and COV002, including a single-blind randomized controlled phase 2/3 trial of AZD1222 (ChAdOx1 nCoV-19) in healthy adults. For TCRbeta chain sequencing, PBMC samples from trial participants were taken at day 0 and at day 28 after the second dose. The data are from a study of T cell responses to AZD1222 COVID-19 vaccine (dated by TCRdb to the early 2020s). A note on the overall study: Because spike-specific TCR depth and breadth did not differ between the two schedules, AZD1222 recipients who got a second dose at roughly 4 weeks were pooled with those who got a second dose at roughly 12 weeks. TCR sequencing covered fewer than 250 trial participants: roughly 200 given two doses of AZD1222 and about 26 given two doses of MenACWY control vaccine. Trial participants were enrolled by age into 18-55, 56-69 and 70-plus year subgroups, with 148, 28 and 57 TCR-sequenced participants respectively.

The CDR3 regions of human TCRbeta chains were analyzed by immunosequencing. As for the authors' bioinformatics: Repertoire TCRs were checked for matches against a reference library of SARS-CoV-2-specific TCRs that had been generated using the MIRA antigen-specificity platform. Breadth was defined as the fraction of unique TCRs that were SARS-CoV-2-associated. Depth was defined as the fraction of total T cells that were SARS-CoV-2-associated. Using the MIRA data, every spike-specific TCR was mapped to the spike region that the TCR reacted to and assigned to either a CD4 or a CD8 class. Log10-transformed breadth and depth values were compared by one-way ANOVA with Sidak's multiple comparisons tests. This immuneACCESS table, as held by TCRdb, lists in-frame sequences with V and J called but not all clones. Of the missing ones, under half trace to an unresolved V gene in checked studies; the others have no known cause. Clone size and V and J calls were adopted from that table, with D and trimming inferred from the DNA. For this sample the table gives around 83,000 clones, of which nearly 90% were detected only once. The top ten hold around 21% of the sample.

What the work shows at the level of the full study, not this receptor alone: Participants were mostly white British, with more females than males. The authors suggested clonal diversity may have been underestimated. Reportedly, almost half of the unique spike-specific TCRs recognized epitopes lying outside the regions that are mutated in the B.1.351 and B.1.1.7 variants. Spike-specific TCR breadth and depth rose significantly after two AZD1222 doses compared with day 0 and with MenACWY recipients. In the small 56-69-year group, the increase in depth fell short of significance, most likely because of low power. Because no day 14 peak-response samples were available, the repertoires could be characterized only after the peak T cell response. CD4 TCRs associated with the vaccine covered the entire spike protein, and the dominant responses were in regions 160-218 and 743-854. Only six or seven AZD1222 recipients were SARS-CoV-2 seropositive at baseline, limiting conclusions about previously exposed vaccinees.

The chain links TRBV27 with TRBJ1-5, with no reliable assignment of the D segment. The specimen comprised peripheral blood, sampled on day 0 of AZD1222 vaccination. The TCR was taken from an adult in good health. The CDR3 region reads CASSFTVFQPQHF. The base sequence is TGTGCCAGCAGTTTCACAGTTTTTCAGCCCCAGCATTTT.